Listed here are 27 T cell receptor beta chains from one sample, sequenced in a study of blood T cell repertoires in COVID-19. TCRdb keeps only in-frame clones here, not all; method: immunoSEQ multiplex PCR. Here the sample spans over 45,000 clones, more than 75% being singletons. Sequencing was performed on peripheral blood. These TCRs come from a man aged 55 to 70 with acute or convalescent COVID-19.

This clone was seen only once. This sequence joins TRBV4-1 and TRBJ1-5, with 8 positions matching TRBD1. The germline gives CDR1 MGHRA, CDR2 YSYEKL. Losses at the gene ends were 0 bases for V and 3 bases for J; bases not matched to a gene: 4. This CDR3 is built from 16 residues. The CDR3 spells CASSQDRQGANQPQHF. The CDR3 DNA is TGCGCCAGCAGCCAAGATCGTCAGGGGGCCAATCAGCCCCAGCATTTT.

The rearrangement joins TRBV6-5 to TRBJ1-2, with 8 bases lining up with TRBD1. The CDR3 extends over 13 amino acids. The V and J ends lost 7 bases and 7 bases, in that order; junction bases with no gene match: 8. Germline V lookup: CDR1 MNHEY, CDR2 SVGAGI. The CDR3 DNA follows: TGTGCCAGCACTAGACAGGGGAGGAGTGGCTACACCTTC. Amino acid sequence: CASTRQGRSGYTF.

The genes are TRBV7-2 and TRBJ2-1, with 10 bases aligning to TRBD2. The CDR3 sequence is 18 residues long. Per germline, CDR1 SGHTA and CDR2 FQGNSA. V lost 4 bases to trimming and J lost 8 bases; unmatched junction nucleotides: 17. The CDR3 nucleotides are TGTGCCAGCAGCTCCCACCGGTTCGGAGCGGGGGGGCCGGATGAGCAGTTCTTC. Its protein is CASSSHRFGAGGPDEQFF.

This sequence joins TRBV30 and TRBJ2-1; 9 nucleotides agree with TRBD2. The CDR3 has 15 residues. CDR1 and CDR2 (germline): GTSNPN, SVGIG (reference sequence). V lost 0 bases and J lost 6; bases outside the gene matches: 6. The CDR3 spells CAWSVPGLAGNEQFF. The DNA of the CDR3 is TGTGCCTGGAGTGTCCCGGGACTAGCAGGCAATGAGCAGTTCTTC. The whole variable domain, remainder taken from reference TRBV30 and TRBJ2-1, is SQTIHQWPATLVQPVGSPLSLECTVEGTSNPNLYWYRQAAGRGLQLLFYSVGIGQISSEVPQNLSASRPQDRQFILSSKKLLLSDSGFYLCAWSVPGLAGNEQFFGPGTRLTVL.

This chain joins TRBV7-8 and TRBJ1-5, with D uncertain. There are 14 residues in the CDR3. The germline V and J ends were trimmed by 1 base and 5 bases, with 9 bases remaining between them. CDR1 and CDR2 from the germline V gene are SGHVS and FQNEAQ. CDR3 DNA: TGTGCCAGCAGCTTAGGTGAGAGCGATCAGCCCCAGCATTTT. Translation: CASSLGESDQPQHF.

In DNA, the CDR3 is TGTGCCAGCAGTTCGGTGAGCGGGGGGTCGATCAATGAGCAGTTCTTC. It encodes CASSSVSGGSINEQFF. This chain joins TRBV28 and TRBJ2-1, with TRBD2 identical over 9 bases. Germline values: CDR1 MDHEN, CDR2 SYDVKM. The CDR3 is made up of 16 amino acids. V lost 4 bases to trimming and J lost 6 bases; unmatched junction nucleotides: 10. Supplemented by reference TRBV28 and TRBJ2-1, the full variable domain reads DVKVTQSSRYLVKRTGEKVFLECVQDMDHENMFWYRQDPGLGLRLIYFSYDVKMKEKGDIPEGYSVSREKKERFSLILESASTNQTSMYLCASSSVSGGSINEQFFGPGTRLTVL.

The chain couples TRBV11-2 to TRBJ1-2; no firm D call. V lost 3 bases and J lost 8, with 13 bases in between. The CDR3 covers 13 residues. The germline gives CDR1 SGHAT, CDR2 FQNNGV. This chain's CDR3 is CASSFMGSGGYTF. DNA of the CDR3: TGTGCCAGCAGCTTTATGGGTAGCGGAGGCTACACCTTC.

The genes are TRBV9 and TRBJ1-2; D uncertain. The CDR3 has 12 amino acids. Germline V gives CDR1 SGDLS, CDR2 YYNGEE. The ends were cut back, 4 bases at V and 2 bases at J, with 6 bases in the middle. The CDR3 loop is CASSTRNYGYTF. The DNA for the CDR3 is TGTGCCAGCAGCACCCGGAACTATGGCTACACCTTC.

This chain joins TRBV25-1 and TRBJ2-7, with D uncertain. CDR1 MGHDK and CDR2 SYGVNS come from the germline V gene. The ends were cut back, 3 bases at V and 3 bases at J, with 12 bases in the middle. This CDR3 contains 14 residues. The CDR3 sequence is CASSDESYHYEQYF. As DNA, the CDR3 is TGTGCCAGCAGTGATGAGTCTTACCACTACGAGCAGTACTTC.

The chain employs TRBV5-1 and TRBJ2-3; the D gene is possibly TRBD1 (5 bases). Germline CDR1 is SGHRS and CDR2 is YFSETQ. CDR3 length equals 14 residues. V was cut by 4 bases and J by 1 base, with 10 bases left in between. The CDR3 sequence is CASSAQQGTDTQYF. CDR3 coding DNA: TGCGCCAGCAGCGCACAACAGGGCACAGATACGCAGTATTTT.

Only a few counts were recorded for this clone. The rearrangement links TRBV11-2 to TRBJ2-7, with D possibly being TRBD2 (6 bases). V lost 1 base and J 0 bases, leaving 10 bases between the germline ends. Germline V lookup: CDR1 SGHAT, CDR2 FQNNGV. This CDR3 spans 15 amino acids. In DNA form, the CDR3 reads TGTGCCAGCAGCTTAGGGTTCGGGGGCTCCTACGAGCAGTACTTC. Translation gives CASSLGFGGSYEQYF.

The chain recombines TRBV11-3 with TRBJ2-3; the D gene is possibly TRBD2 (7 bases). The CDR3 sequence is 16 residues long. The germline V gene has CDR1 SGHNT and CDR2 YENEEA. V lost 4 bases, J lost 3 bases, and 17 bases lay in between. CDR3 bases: TGTGCCAGCAGCTGGGGGGGGCTACGTTCGACAGATACGCAGTATTTT. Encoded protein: CASSWGGLRSTDTQYF. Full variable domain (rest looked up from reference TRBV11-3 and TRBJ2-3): EAGVVQSPRYKIIEKKQPVAFWCNPISGHNTLYWYLQNLGQGPELLIRYENEEAVDDSQLPKDRFSAERLKGVDSTLKIQPAELGDSAVYLCASSWGGLRSTDTQYFGPGTRLTVL.

DNA of the CDR3: TGTGCCAGCAGCTTAAATCCAGGAGGATCTGGAAACACCATATATTTT. It specifies CASSLNPGGSGNTIYF. This sequence joins TRBV9 and TRBJ1-3, with D unclear. Germline assignment: CDR1 SGDLS and CDR2 YYNGEE. V lost 4 bases and J 1 base, leaving 15 bases between the germline ends. The CDR3 is 16 amino acids.

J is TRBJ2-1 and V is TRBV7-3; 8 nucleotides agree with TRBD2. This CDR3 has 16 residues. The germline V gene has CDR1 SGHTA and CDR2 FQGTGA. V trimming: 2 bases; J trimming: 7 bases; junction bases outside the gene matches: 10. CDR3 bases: TGTGCCAGCAGCTTAGACGGGGGGGCTATTCGGAATGAGCAGTTCTTC. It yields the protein CASSLDGGAIRNEQFF.

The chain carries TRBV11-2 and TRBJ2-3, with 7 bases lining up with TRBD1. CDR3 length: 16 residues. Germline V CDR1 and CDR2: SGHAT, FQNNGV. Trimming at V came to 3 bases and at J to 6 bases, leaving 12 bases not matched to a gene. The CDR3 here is CASSLRQGSLQDTQYF. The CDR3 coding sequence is TGTGCCAGCAGCTTGCGACAGGGCAGCCTACAGGATACGCAGTATTTT.

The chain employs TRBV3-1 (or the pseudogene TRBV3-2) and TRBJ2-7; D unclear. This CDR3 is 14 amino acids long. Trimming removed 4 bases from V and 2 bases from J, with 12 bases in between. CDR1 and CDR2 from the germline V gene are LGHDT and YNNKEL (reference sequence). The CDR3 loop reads CASSPTGGAYEQYF. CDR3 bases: TGTGCCAGCAGCCCCACGGGTGGAGCCTACGAGCAGTACTTC.

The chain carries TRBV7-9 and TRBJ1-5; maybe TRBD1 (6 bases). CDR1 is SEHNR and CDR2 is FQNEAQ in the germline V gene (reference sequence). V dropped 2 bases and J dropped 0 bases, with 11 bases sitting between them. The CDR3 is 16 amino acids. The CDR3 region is CASSLSRGPSNQPQHF. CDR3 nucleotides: TGTGCCAGCAGCTTATCCAGGGGCCCTAGCAATCAGCCCCAGCATTTT.

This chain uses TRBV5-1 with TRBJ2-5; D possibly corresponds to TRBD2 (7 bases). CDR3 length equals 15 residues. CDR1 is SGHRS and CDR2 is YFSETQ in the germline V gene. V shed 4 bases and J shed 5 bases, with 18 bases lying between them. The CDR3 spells CASSPLRGGRETQYF. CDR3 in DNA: TGCGCCAGCAGCCCCTTGAGGGGGGGCCGGGAGACCCAGTACTTC.

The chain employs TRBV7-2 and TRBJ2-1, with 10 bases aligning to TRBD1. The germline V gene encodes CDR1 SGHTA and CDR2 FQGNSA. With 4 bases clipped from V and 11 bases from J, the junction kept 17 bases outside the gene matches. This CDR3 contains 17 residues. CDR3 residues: CASSSGQGPAFVAKQFF. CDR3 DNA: TGTGCCAGCAGCTCGGGACAGGGGCCGGCTTTTGTTGCGAAGCAGTTCTTC.

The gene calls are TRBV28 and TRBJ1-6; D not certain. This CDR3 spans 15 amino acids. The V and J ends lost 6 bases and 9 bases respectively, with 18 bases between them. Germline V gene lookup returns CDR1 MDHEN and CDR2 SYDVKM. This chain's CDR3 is CASSPREGWSSPLHF. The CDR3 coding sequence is TGTGCCAGCAGCCCCCGGGAGGGTTGGAGTTCACCCCTCCACTTT.

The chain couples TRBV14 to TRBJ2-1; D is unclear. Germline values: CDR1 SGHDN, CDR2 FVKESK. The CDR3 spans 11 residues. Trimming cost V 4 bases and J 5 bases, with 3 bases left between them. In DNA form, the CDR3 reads TGTGCCAGCAGCCTTAACAATGAGCAGTTCTTC. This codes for CASSLNNEQFF.

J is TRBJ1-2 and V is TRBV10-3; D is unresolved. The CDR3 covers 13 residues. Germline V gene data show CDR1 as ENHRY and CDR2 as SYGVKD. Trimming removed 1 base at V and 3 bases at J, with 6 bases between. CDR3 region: CAISELADYGYTF. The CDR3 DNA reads TGTGCCATCAGTGAGTTGGCAGACTATGGCTACACCTTC.

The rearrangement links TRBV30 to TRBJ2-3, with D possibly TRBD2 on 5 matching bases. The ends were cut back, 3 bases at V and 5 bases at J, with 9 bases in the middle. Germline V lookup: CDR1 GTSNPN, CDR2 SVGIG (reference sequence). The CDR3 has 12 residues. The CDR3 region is CAWSRGLDTQYF. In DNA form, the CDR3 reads TGTGCCTGGAGCCGGGGATTAGATACGCAGTATTTT.

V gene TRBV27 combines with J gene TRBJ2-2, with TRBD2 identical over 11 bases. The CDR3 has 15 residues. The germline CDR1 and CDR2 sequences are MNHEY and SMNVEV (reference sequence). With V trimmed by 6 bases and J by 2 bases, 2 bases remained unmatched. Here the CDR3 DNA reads TGTGCCAGCAGACTAGCGGGGGTAAACACCGGGGAGCTGTTTTTT. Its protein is CASRLAGVNTGELFF.

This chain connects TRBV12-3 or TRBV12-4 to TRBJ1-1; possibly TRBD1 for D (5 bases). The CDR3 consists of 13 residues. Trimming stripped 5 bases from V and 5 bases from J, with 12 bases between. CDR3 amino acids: CASSVGGSTEAFF. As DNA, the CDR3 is TGTGCCAGCAGTGTGGGGGGGAGTACTGAAGCTTTCTTT.

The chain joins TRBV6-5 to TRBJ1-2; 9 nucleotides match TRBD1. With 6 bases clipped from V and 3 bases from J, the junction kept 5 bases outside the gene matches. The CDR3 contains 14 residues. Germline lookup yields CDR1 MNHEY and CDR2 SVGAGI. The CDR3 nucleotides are TGTGCCAGCAGAACAGGGGGCGCGGACTATGGCTACACCTTC. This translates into CASRTGGADYGYTF.

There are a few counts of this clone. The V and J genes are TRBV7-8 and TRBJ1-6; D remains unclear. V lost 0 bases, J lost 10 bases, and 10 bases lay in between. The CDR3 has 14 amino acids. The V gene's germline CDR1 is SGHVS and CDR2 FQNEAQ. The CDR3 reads CASSLARGSSPLHF. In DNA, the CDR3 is TGTGCCAGCAGCTTAGCGCGGGGTAGCTCACCCCTCCACTTT. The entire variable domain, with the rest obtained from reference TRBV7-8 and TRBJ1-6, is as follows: GAGVSQSPRYKVAKRGQDVALRCDPISGHVSLFWYQQALGQGPEFLTYFQNEAQLDKSGLPSDRFFAERPEGSVSTLKIQRTQQEDSAVYLCASSLARGSSPLHFGNGTRLTVT.